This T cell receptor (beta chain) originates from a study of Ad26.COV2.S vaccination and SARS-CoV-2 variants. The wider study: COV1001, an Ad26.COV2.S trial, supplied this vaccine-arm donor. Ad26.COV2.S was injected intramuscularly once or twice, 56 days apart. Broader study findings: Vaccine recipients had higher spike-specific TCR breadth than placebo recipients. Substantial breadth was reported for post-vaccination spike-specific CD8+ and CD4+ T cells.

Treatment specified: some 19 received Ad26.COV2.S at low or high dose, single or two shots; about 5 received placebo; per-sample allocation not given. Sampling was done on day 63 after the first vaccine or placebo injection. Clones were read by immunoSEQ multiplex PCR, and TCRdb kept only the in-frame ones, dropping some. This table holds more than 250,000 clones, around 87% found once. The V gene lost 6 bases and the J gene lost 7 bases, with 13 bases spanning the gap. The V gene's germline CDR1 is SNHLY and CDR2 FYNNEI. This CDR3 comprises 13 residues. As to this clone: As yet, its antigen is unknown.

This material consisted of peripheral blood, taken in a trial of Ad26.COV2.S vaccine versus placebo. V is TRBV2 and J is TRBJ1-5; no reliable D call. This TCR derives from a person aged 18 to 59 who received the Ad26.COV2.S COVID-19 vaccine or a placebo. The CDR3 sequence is CASRTLMGQPQHF. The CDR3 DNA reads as TGTGCCAGCAGGACTCTCATGGGGCAGCCCCAGCATTTT.